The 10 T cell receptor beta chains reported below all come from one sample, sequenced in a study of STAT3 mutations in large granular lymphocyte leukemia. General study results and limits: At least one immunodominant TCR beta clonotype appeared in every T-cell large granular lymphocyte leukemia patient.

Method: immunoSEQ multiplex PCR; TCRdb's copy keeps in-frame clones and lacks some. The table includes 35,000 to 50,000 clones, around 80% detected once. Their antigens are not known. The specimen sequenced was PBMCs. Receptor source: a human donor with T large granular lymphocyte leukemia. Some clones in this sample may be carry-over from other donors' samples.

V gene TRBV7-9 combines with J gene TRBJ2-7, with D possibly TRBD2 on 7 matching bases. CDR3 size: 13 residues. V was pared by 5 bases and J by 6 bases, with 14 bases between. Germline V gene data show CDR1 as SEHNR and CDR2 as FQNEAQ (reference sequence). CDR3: CASSAGGGGEQYF. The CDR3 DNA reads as TGTGCCAGCAGCGCAGGCGGGGGCGGCGAGCAGTACTTC.

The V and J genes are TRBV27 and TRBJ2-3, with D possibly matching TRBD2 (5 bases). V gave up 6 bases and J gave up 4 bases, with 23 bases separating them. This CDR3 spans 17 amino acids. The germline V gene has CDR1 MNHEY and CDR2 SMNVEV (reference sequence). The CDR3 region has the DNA TGTGCCAGCAGCCCCCCTACGCGGGTCCTCGGCCCAGATACGCAGTATTTT. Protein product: CASSPPTRVLGPDTQYF.

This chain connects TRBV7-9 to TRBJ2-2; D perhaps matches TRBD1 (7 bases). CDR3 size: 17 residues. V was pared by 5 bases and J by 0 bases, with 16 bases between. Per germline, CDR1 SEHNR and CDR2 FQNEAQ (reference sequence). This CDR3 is CASSAPQGGTNTGELFF. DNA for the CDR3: TGTGCCAGCAGCGCCCCCCAGGGGGGAACGAACACCGGGGAGCTGTTTTTT.

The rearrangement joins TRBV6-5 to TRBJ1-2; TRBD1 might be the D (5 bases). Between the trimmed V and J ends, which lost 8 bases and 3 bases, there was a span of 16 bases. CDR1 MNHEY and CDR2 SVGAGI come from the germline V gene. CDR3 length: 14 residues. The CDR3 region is CASGIGGWDYGYTF. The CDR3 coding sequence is TGTGCCAGCGGAATTGGGGGATGGGACTATGGCTACACCTTC.

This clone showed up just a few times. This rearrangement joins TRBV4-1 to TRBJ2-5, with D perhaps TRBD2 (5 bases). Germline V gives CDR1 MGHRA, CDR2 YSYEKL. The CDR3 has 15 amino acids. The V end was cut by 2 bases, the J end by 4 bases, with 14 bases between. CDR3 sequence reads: CASSQIQSGGETQYF. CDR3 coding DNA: TGCGCCAGCAGCCAAATCCAATCCGGAGGAGAGACCCAGTACTTC.

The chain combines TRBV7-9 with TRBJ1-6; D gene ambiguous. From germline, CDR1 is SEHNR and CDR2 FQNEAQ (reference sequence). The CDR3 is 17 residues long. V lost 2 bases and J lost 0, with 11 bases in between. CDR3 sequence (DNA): TGTGCCAGCAGCTTATCCCGGACGAGCTCCTATAATTCACCCCTCCACTTT. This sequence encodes CASSLSRTSSYNSPLHF.

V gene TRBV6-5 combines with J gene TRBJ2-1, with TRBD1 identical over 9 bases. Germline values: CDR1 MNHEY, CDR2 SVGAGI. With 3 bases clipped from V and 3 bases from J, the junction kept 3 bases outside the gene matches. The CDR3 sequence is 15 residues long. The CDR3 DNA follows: TGTGCCAGCAGTTATGGACAGGGGATCTACAATGAGCAGTTCTTC. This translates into CASSYGQGIYNEQFF.

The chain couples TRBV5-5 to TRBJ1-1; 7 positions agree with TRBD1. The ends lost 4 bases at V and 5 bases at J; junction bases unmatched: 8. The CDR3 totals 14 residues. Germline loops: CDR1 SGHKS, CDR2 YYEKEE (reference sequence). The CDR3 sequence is CASSIYQGVTEAFF. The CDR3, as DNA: TGTGCCAGCAGCATCTATCAGGGGGTTACTGAAGCTTTCTTT. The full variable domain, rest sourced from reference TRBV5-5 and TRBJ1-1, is DAGVTQSPTHLIKTRGQQVTLRCSPISGHKSVSWYQQVLGQGPQFIFQYYEKEERGRGNFPDRFSARQFPNYSSELNVNALLLGDSALYLCASSIYQGVTEAFFGQGTRLTVV.

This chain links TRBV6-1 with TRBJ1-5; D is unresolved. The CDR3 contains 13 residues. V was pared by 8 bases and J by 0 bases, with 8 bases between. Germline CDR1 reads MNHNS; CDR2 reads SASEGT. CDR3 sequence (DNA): TGTGCCAGCGAGTTGGTTAGCAATCAGCCCCAGCATTTT. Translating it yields CASELVSNQPQHF.

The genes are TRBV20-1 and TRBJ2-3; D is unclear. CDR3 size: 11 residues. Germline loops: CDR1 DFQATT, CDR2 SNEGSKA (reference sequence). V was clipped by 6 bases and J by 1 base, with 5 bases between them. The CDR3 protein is CSAARTDTQYF. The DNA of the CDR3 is TGCAGTGCCGCCCGCACAGATACGCAGTATTTT.